This T cell receptor (beta chain) was sequenced in a study of post-analysis software for immune sequencing data. Presence of unique molecular identifiers characterized the TCR beta cDNA libraries. One entry per CDR3 protein, called by TCRdb with MiXCR from the PCR reads. The sample has a few hundred thousand distinct CDR3 sequences; about 39% are singletons. A remark on this clonotype: What it binds is not known.

Study findings and constraints: Compared with controls, patients had more of about five TRBV segments, including TRBV5-6, TRBV5-1 and TRBV20-1.

Trimming shortened V by 3 bases and J by 0 bases, and 11 bases separated the two germline ends. The germline V gene encodes CDR1 SGHAT and CDR2 FQDESV (reference sequence). This CDR3 is built from 15 residues. The receptor's source is a girl aged 2-10 years with multiple sclerosis. The chain is built from TRBV11-1 and TRBJ1-2; no clear D. Sequenced: blood. The CDR3 loop reads CASSLGSTANYGYTF. The CDR3, as DNA: TGTGCCAGCAGCTTGGGCAGCACAGCTAACTATGGCTACACCTTC.